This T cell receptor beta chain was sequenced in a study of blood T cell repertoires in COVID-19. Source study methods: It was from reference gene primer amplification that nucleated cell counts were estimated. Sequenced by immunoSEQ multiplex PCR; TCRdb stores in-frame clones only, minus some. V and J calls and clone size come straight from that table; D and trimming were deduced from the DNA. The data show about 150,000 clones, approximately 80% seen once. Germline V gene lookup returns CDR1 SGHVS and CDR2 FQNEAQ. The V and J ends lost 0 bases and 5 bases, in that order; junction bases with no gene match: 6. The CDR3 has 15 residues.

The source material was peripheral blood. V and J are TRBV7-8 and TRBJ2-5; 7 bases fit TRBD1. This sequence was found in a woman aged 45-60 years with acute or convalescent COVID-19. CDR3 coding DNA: TGTGCCAGCAGCTTAGCAGGGGGCGGGCCGGAGACCCAGTACTTC. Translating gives CASSLAGGGPETQYF.